This T cell receptor (beta chain) was recovered during a study of tumor-infiltrating lymphocytes in glioblastoma multiforme. Findings and limits, study-wide: The TCR and somatic mutation analysis included just one glioblastoma patient. No surface-marker sorting into functional T cell subtypes was done.

V lost 6 bases to trimming and J lost 9 bases; unmatched junction nucleotides: 5. There are 14 residues in the CDR3. CDR1 SGHAT and CDR2 FQNNGV come from the germline V gene. Three nested ARM-PCR rounds with V-beta and C-beta primers built TCRB libraries. TCRB-specific cDNA synthesis used around 550 ng of total RNA. TCRdb re-analysed the multiplex PCR reads in MiXCR, keeping a single row per CDR3 protein. This sample yields approximately 11,000 distinct CDR3 sequences, of which around 68% are seen a single time; almost 40% belongs to the top ten. Details on this clonotype: The antigen remains undetermined.

The chain recombines TRBV11-2 with TRBJ2-1; 13 nucleotides agree with TRBD2. The sample consisted of brain tumor tissue. This clonotype was sampled from a male donor with glioblastoma. DNA for the CDR3: TGTGCCAGCAGACGAGGACTAGCGGGGGTTGAGCAGTTCTTC. Translation: CASRRGLAGVEQFF. Based on the CDR3 plus reference TRBV11-2 and TRBJ2-1, the full variable domain is EAGVAQSPRYKIIEKRQSVAFWCNPISGHATLYWYQQILGQGPKLLIQFQNNGVVDDSQLPKDRFSAERLKGVDSTLKIQPAKLEDSAVYLCASRRGLAGVEQFFGPGTRLTVL.